This is a list of T cell receptor beta chains from one sample in a study of cytomegalovirus exposure and HLA in healthy donors. Here immunoSEQ multiplex PCR was the method, and the copy in TCRdb shows in-frame clones only, minus some. The sample lists some 56,000 clones; roughly 53% were seen once. Sequencing was performed on PBMCs. These receptors all stem from a human donor in good health. CDR3s include the opening cysteine and the closing phenylalanine or tryptophan. Each record gives: D gene, V gene, J gene, clone size, CDR3 protein, CDR3 DNA. The D gene is left open where the match is weak. Size tells how often a clone was seen (once, few, many) or the class of an expanded clone, and some rows leave it out.

D gene: TRBD2; V gene: TRBV7-9; J gene: TRBJ2-5; clone size: -; CDR3 protein: CASSFPIGGAGAETQYF; CDR3 DNA: TGTGCCAGCAGCTTCCCTATCGGGGGGGCCGGCGCGGAGACCCAGTACTTC
D gene: TRBD1; V gene: TRBV27; J gene: TRBJ1-5; clone size: -; CDR3 protein: CASTRTGVNQPQHF; CDR3 DNA: TGTGCCAGCACCCGGACAGGGGTTAATCAGCCCCAGCATTTT
D gene: -; V gene: TRBV4-3; J gene: TRBJ2-5; clone size: -; CDR3 protein: CASSQASFQGETQYF; CDR3 DNA: TGCGCCAGCAGCCAAGCTTCATTTCAGGGCGAGACCCAGTACTTC
D gene: TRBD1; V gene: TRBV25-1; J gene: TRBJ1-6; clone size: -; CDR3 protein: CASSDTGVSSYNSPLHF; CDR3 DNA: TGTGCCAGCAGTGACACAGGGGTTAGCTCCTATAATTCACCCCTCCACTTT
D gene: TRBD2; V gene: TRBV5-1; J gene: TRBJ2-7; clone size: once; CDR3 protein: CASSLSAGGSYEQYF; CDR3 DNA: TGCGCCAGCAGCTTGTCGGCGGGGGGTTCCTACGAGCAGTACTTC
D gene: -; V gene: TRBV5-1; J gene: TRBJ1-5; clone size: few; CDR3 protein: CASSLGTATGSLGHNQPQHF; CDR3 DNA: TGCGCCAGCAGCTTGGGGACGGCAACAGGGAGCCTAGGTCACAATCAGCCCCAGCATTTT
D gene: TRBD2; V gene: TRBV29-1; J gene: TRBJ2-5; clone size: once; CDR3 protein: CSVGTSGGQETQYF; CDR3 DNA: TGCAGCGTCGGGACTAGCGGGGGACAAGAGACCCAGTACTTC
D gene: TRBD2; V gene: TRBV7-2; J gene: TRBJ2-1; clone size: -; CDR3 protein: CASSPTSGGDNEQFF; CDR3 DNA: TGTGCCAGCAGCCCTACTAGCGGGGGTGACAATGAGCAGTTCTTC
D gene: -; V gene: TRBV7-7; J gene: TRBJ2-5; clone size: -; CDR3 protein: CASSSDTETQYF; CDR3 DNA: TGTGCTAGCAGCTCAGATACAGAGACCCAGTACTTC
D gene: -; V gene: TRBV6-1; J gene: TRBJ2-5; clone size: -; CDR3 protein: CASRRGSQETQYF; CDR3 DNA: TGTGCCAGCAGAAGAGGGAGCCAAGAGACCCAGTACTTC
D gene: -; V gene: TRBV29-1; J gene: TRBJ2-7; clone size: few; CDR3 protein: CSALTAYEQYF; CDR3 DNA: TGCAGCGCCTTGACAGCCTACGAGCAGTACTTC
D gene: TRBD1; V gene: TRBV30; J gene: TRBJ1-4; clone size: -; CDR3 protein: CAGGDRINEKLFF; CDR3 DNA: TGTGCCGGCGGGGACAGGATTAATGAAAAACTGTTTTTT
D gene: TRBD2; V gene: TRBV7-2; J gene: TRBJ2-5; clone size: few; CDR3 protein: CASSRLAGQETQYF; CDR3 DNA: TGTGCCAGCAGCCGCCTAGCGGGCCAAGAGACCCAGTACTTC
D gene: -; V gene: TRBV25-1; J gene: TRBJ2-3; clone size: few; CDR3 protein: CASSELGQTDTQYF; CDR3 DNA: TGTGCCAGCAGTGAATTGGGGCAAACAGATACGCAGTATTTT
D gene: -; V gene: TRBV11-2; J gene: TRBJ2-7; clone size: -; CDR3 protein: CASSIKHYEQYF; CDR3 DNA: TGTGCCAGCAGCATCAAGCACTACGAGCAGTACTTC
D gene: -; V gene: TRBV4-1; J gene: TRBJ2-5; clone size: -; CDR3 protein: CASSPGGALKTQYF; CDR3 DNA: TGCGCCAGCAGCCCTGGAGGGGCATTGAAGACCCAGTACTTC
D gene: -; V gene: TRBV5-1; J gene: TRBJ2-7; clone size: few; CDR3 protein: CASSLSSWAYEQYF; CDR3 DNA: TGCGCCAGCAGCTTGTCTAGCTGGGCCTACGAGCAGTACTTC
D gene: -; V gene: TRBV5-1; J gene: TRBJ1-2; clone size: -; CDR3 protein: CASSPYGQGGYTF; CDR3 DNA: TGCGCCAGCAGCCCATATGGGCAGGGTGGCTACACCTTC
D gene: -; V gene: TRBV19; J gene: TRBJ2-1; clone size: few; CDR3 protein: CASSMGPSGPYNEQFF; CDR3 DNA: TGTGCCAGTAGTATGGGGCCTTCAGGTCCCTACAATGAGCAGTTCTTC
D gene: -; V gene: TRBV2; J gene: TRBJ1-6; clone size: -; CDR3 protein: CAICRDFRNSPLHF; CDR3 DNA: TGTGCCATCTGCCGGGACTTTCGTAATTCACCCCTCCACTTT
D gene: -; V gene: TRBV21-1; J gene: TRBJ1-1; clone size: few; CDR3 protein: CASGGVSNTEAFF; CDR3 DNA: TGTGCCAGCGGCGGGGTCTCGAACACTGAAGCTTTCTTT
D gene: TRBD2; V gene: TRBV10-2; J gene: TRBJ2-5; clone size: -; CDR3 protein: CASSVAGQETQYF; CDR3 DNA: TGCGCCAGCAGTGTAGCGGGCCAGGAGACCCAGTACTTC
D gene: TRBD2; V gene: TRBV7-8; J gene: TRBJ2-7; clone size: -; CDR3 protein: CASSQIAGSYEQYF; CDR3 DNA: TGTGCCAGCAGCCAAATAGCGGGGAGCTACGAGCAGTACTTC
D gene: -; V gene: TRBV29-1; J gene: TRBJ1-2; clone size: -; CDR3 protein: CSAYFSSYGYTF; CDR3 DNA: TGCAGCGCCTATTTCTCAAGCTATGGCTACACCTTC
D gene: -; V gene: TRBV18; J gene: TRBJ1-4; clone size: -; CDR3 protein: CASSPRGGSTNEKLFF; CDR3 DNA: TGTGCCAGCTCACCCCGGGGGGGGTCAACTAATGAAAAACTGTTTTTT
D gene: -; V gene: TRBV6-6; J gene: TRBJ1-1; clone size: few; CDR3 protein: CASLGDSNTEAFF; CDR3 DNA: TGTGCCAGTCTGGGGGACTCGAACACTGAAGCTTTCTTT
D gene: -; V gene: TRBV6-5; J gene: TRBJ1-1; clone size: -; CDR3 protein: CASRQNTEAFF; CDR3 DNA: TGTGCCAGCAGACAGAACACTGAAGCTTTCTTT
D gene: -; V gene: TRBV30; J gene: TRBJ2-7; clone size: -; CDR3 protein: CAWSLTSYEQYF; CDR3 DNA: TGTGCCTGGAGTCTAACGTCCTACGAGCAGTACTTC
D gene: -; V gene: TRBV18; J gene: TRBJ1-5; clone size: few; CDR3 protein: CASSPAISAGNQPQHF; CDR3 DNA: TGTGCCAGCTCACCAGCGATCTCTGCGGGCAATCAGCCCCAGCATTTT
D gene: -; V gene: TRBV5-6; J gene: TRBJ2-5; clone size: -; CDR3 protein: CASSPTYTKETQYF; CDR3 DNA: TGTGCCAGCAGCCCGACTTACACTAAAGAGACCCAGTACTTC
D gene: -; V gene: TRBV6-6; J gene: TRBJ1-1; clone size: once; CDR3 protein: CASSGAAITEAFF; CDR3 DNA: TGTGCCAGCAGCGGAGCGGCAATAACTGAAGCTTTCTTT
D gene: -; V gene: TRBV7-8; J gene: TRBJ1-1; clone size: few; CDR3 protein: CASSSGTLNTEAFF; CDR3 DNA: TGTGCCAGCAGCTCCGGGACACTGAACACTGAAGCTTTCTTT
D gene: -; V gene: TRBV2; J gene: TRBJ2-6; clone size: -; CDR3 protein: CASSGTASGANVLTF; CDR3 DNA: TGTGCCAGCAGTGGGACAGCATCTGGGGCCAACGTCCTGACTTTC
D gene: TRBD2; V gene: TRBV10-2; J gene: TRBJ2-1; clone size: -; CDR3 protein: CASSELGTSGYNEQFF; CDR3 DNA: TGCGCCAGCAGTGAGTTGGGGACTAGCGGGTACAATGAGCAGTTCTTC
D gene: -; V gene: TRBV4-1; J gene: TRBJ2-1; clone size: -; CDR3 protein: CASSRGDNEQFF; CDR3 DNA: TGCGCCAGCAGCCGCGGGGACAATGAGCAGTTCTTC
D gene: -; V gene: TRBV29-1; J gene: TRBJ2-2; clone size: -; CDR3 protein: CSVLGSGELFF; CDR3 DNA: TGCAGCGTTCTGGGCTCCGGGGAGCTGTTTTTT
D gene: TRBD2; V gene: TRBV7-6; J gene: TRBJ2-1; clone size: -; CDR3 protein: CASSPIAGGNEQFF; CDR3 DNA: TGTGCCAGCAGCCCGATAGCGGGGGGGAATGAGCAGTTCTTC
D gene: TRBD2; V gene: TRBV5-1; J gene: TRBJ2-5; clone size: -; CDR3 protein: CASRGGRPTVQETQYF; CDR3 DNA: TGCGCCAGCCGGGGGGGGCGGCCGACCGTCCAAGAGACCCAGTACTTC
D gene: TRBD2; V gene: TRBV27; J gene: TRBJ2-2; clone size: -; CDR3 protein: CASSGTTNTGELFF; CDR3 DNA: TGTGCCAGCTCCGGGACTACTAACACCGGGGAGCTGTTTTTT
D gene: TRBD1; V gene: TRBV4-1; J gene: TRBJ1-2; clone size: -; CDR3 protein: CASSQEPGTGGRYGYTF; CDR3 DNA: TGCGCCAGCAGCCAAGAGCCCGGGACAGGGGGCAGGTATGGCTACACCTTC
D gene: TRBD2; V gene: TRBV9; J gene: TRBJ2-3; clone size: -; CDR3 protein: CASSVVSGGTDTQYF; CDR3 DNA: TGTGCCAGCAGCGTAGTCAGCGGGGGCACAGATACGCAGTATTTT
D gene: -; V gene: TRBV28; J gene: TRBJ2-5; clone size: few; CDR3 protein: CASSFPSLETQYF; CDR3 DNA: TGTGCCAGCAGTTTCCCTAGCTTAGAGACCCAGTACTTC
D gene: -; V gene: TRBV30; J gene: TRBJ2-3; clone size: -; CDR3 protein: CAWSVGGVGTDTQYF; CDR3 DNA: TGTGCCTGGAGTGTAGGAGGGGTTGGCACAGATACGCAGTATTTT